This T cell receptor beta chain was recovered during a study of human T cells and chemical hapten exposure. Study context: Readings were taken at 6 days from patch tests that had applied 0.01% DPC to the upper back. Patients, largely female, had alopecia areata, totalis or universalis.

General study findings and limits: The study found expanded TCRs formed significantly more large CDR3 similarity clusters than controls. Patch test score rose with PT1 expanded TCRs, significant at 8, 16, 32, not 4.

The time point denotes: pre-sensitization, week 0. Treatment noted: therapeutic diphenylcyclopropenone sensitization with weekly scalp DPC. TCRdb recomputed calls from the RACE reads with MiXCR, one row per CDR3 protein. The sample holds more than 300,000 distinct CDR3 sequences; 5.1% are singletons and the top ten take 2.5% to 3%. The CDR3 covers 14 residues. Germline V gene sequence: CDR1 SGHVS, CDR2 FQNEAQ. V dropped 5 bases and J dropped 4 bases, with 12 bases sitting between them. This clonotype was observed at least ten times. Its antigen remains unidentified. This chain links TRBV7-8 with TRBJ1-5; possibly TRBD1 for D (6 bases). This receptor was obtained from a woman in her 50s with alopecia areata. Some clones in this sample may be carry-over from other donors' samples. The sample was whole blood, taken in connection with sensitization to the hapten diphenylcyclopropenone (DPC). CDR3 nucleotides: TGTGCCAGCAGCAGGGGGGGCGCAAATCAGCCCCAGCATTTT. Its translation: CASSRGGANQPQHF.